One and the same sample provided the 23 T cell receptor beta chains below, sequenced in a study of OX40 agonist ivuxolimab in advanced cancers. TCRdb's copy holds only in-frame clones and misses some; the assay was immunoSEQ multiplex PCR. The sample lists 57,000 or so clones, 84% occurring once. Sequencing used CD4+ or CD8+ T cells sorted from blood, obtained in a trial of the OX40 agonist ivuxolimab. The source of these receptors is an adult with an advanced solid tumor such as melanoma, head and neck, liver or kidney cancer.

V is TRBV9 and J is TRBJ1-1; 10 bases line up with TRBD1. Germline CDR1 and CDR2: SGDLS and YYNGEE. This CDR3 region has 15 residues. After removal of 0 bases from V and 8 bases from J, the junction contained 7 bases not matched to a gene. CDR3 protein: CASSVVEGTGVEAFF. The CDR3 bases are TGTGCCAGCAGCGTAGTGGAGGGGACAGGGGTCGAAGCTTTCTTT.

A few counts support this clone. The chain carries TRBV7-3 and TRBJ1-1, with 7 nucleotides matching TRBD1. Looked up from germline, CDR1 is SGHTA and CDR2 is FQGTGA. This CDR3 is built from 13 residues. V gave up 4 bases and J gave up 5 bases; unmatched junction bases: 4. Here the CDR3 reads CASSSDRTTEAFF. The CDR3 DNA sequence: TGTGCCAGCAGCTCGGACAGGACAACTGAAGCTTTCTTT.

The gene calls are TRBV5-1 and TRBJ2-7; 7 nucleotides line up with TRBD1. Germline CDR1 is SGHRS and CDR2 is YFSETQ. V lost 5 bases, J lost 2 bases, and 10 bases stayed unmatched. The CDR3 is 15 residues long. Here the CDR3 DNA reads TGCGCCAGCAGTTCGAGACAGGGAAATCCCTACGAGCAGTACTTC. It specifies CASSSRQGNPYEQYF.

This chain uses TRBV5-1 with TRBJ2-3, with TRBD1 as a possible D gene (6 bases). V was cut by 2 bases and J by 6 bases, with 16 bases left in between. Germline V CDR1 and CDR2: SGHRS, YFSETQ. This CDR3 contains 15 residues. The CDR3 protein is CASSLQGPMYDTQYF. The CDR3 DNA reads as TGCGCCAGCAGCTTACAGGGACCCATGTATGATACGCAGTATTTT.

The rearrangement joins TRBV2 to TRBJ2-7; no reliable D call. The CDR3 totals 17 residues. Germline-derived CDR1 and CDR2 are SNHLY and FYNNEI. V was pared by 6 bases and J by 1 base, with 22 bases between. CDR3 loop: CASSGRAAMINSYEQYF. DNA of the CDR3: TGTGCCAGCAGCGGTCGCGCGGCCATGATAAATTCCTACGAGCAGTACTTC.

The chain employs TRBV9 and TRBJ1-5, with 7 bases fitting TRBD1. Trimming removed 0 bases from V and 4 bases from J; junction bases left unmatched: 4. CDR3 length: 15 residues. CDR1 SGDLS and CDR2 YYNGEE come from the germline V gene. The CDR3 DNA reads as TGTGCCAGCAGCGTAGGAGGGACAGTAAATCAGCCCCAGCATTTT. Its protein product is CASSVGGTVNQPQHF.

This rearrangement joins TRBV11-3 to TRBJ2-1, with 12 nucleotides matching TRBD2. V lost 0 bases to trimming and J lost 6 bases; unmatched junction nucleotides: 6. CDR3 size: 17 residues. CDR1 and CDR2 (germline): SGHNT, YENEEA. The CDR3 region is CASSLDFGLAGSNEQFF. DNA of the CDR3: TGTGCCAGCAGCTTAGACTTCGGACTAGCGGGAAGCAATGAGCAGTTCTTC.

The rearrangement uses TRBV2 and TRBJ1-6; TRBD1 aligns across 9 bases. The CDR3 runs 16 residues. V was clipped by 4 bases and J by 6 bases; unmatched bases: 7. Germline V gives CDR1 SNHLY, CDR2 FYNNEI. The CDR3 is CASSVNRGLGNSPLHF. In DNA, the CDR3 is TGTGCCAGCAGTGTAAACAGGGGGCTGGGTAATTCACCCCTCCACTTT.

This clone was observed a single time. V usage is TRBV11-2 and J usage is TRBJ2-5, with TRBD1 matching 10 bases. CDR3 size: 16 residues. Losses at the gene ends were 5 bases for V and 5 bases for J; bases not matched to a gene: 11. Germline V lookup: CDR1 SGHAT, CDR2 FQNNGV. The CDR3 here is CASSPGADRGLETQYF. DNA for the CDR3: TGTGCCAGCAGCCCGGGGGCGGACAGGGGGTTGGAGACCCAGTACTTC. Full variable domain (remainder filled in from reference TRBV11-2 and TRBJ2-5): EAGVAQSPRYKIIEKRQSVAFWCNPISGHATLYWYQQILGQGPKLLIQFQNNGVVDDSQLPKDRFSAERLKGVDSTLKIQPAKLEDSAVYLCASSPGADRGLETQYFGPGTRLLVL.

The chain has TRBV10-1 and TRBJ2-3; D is perhaps TRBD2 (5 bases). This CDR3 comprises 14 residues. V was clipped by 6 bases and J by 8 bases, with 18 bases between them. Germline V gene lookup returns CDR1 WNHNN and CDR2 SYGVQD (reference sequence). The CDR3 loop is CASSYTLDGGTQYF. CDR3 bases: TGCGCCAGCAGCTACACCCTAGACGGAGGTACGCAGTATTTT.

This clone came up a few times. The chain joins TRBV27 to TRBJ2-7, with a weak D call TRBD2 (6 bases). In germline, CDR1 is MNHEY, CDR2 SMNVEV (reference sequence). This CDR3 is built from 15 residues. Trimming shortened V by 5 bases and J by 0 bases, and 14 bases separated the two germline ends. As DNA, the CDR3 is TGTGCCAGCAGTCCCCGACTAGAGCGCTCCTACGAGCAGTACTTC. Residues: CASSPRLERSYEQYF.

The V gene is TRBV11-2, the J gene TRBJ2-3; 11 nucleotides agree with TRBD2. This CDR3 has 14 amino acids. The V segment lost 3 bases and the J segment 4 bases; nucleotides outside the gene matches: 0. Looked up from germline, CDR1 is SGHAT and CDR2 is FQNNGV. CDR3 loop: CASSFSGGADTQYF. CDR3 DNA: TGTGCCAGCAGCTTTAGCGGGGGGGCAGATACGCAGTATTTT.

CDR3 sequence reads: CASSPGQSWSTDTQYF. The CDR3, as DNA: TGTGCCAGCAGCCCGGGACAGTCCTGGAGCACAGATACGCAGTATTTT. This chain joins TRBV5-8 and TRBJ2-3; 7 bases line up with TRBD1. In germline, CDR1 is SGHTS, CDR2 YDEGEE. The CDR3 is made up of 16 amino acids. J gave up 0 bases and V 4 bases, and 8 bases lay outside the gene matches.

The rearrangement joins TRBV5-6 to TRBJ2-5; D may correspond to TRBD1 or TRBD2 (5 bases each). CDR1 SGHDT and CDR2 YYEEEE come from the germline V gene. The V and J ends lost 0 bases and 5 bases respectively, with 14 bases between them. The CDR3 loop spans 15 amino acids. The CDR3 here is CASSLAGGAWETQYF. CDR3 nucleotides: TGTGCCAGCAGCTTGGCTGGGGGAGCTTGGGAGACCCAGTACTTC.

V gene TRBV13 combines with J gene TRBJ2-7; no clear D gene. Germline CDR1 reads PRHDT; CDR2 reads FYEKMQ (reference sequence). This CDR3 spans 14 amino acids. With 0 bases removed from V and 1 base from J, the gap between germline ends came to 7 bases. CDR3 residues: CASSLGDVSYEQYF. Written as DNA, the CDR3 is TGTGCCAGCAGCTTAGGGGACGTATCCTACGAGCAGTACTTC.

The chain combines TRBV27 with TRBJ1-3; D is possibly TRBD1 (5 bases). The CDR3 length is 17 residues. The V gene's germline CDR1 is MNHEY and CDR2 SMNVEV (reference sequence). The germline V and J ends were trimmed by 5 bases and 0 bases, with 17 bases remaining between them. CDR3 loop: CASSPLGRPLSGNTIYF. In DNA form, the CDR3 reads TGTGCCAGCAGTCCCCTGGGACGGCCCCTCTCTGGAAACACCATATATTTT.

This chain links TRBV7-3 with TRBJ2-1; no reliable D call. V was clipped by 0 bases and J by 5 bases, with 8 bases between them. This CDR3 contains 14 residues. Germline CDR1 and CDR2: SGHTA and FQGTGA. The CDR3 DNA reads TGTGCCAGCAGCTTAACTATACAGAACAATGAGCAGTTCTTC. It is translated as CASSLTIQNNEQFF.

The rearrangement joins TRBV28 to TRBJ2-7; 7 bases fit TRBD1. The J segment lost 1 base and the V segment lost 6 bases, leaving 6 bases of the junction unmatched. The CDR3 has 14 residues. Germline V gives CDR1 MDHEN, CDR2 SYDVKM. This CDR3 is CASRDQGVSYEQYF. CDR3 in DNA: TGTGCCAGCAGAGACCAGGGGGTGTCCTACGAGCAGTACTTC. The full variable domain, completed using reference TRBV28 and TRBJ2-7, is DVKVTQSSRYLVKRTGEKVFLECVQDMDHENMFWYRQDPGLGLRLIYFSYDVKMKEKGDIPEGYSVSREKKERFSLILESASTNQTSMYLCASRDQGVSYEQYFGPGTRLTVT.

This chain joins TRBV10-1 and TRBJ1-1, with unresolved D. Between the trimmed V and J ends, which lost 4 bases and 0 bases, there was a span of 3 bases. The germline CDR1 and CDR2 sequences are WNHNN and SYGVQD (reference sequence). The CDR3 contains 12 residues. The CDR3 nucleotides are TGCGCCAGCAGTGGGGTGAACACTGAAGCTTTCTTT. It codes for CASSGVNTEAFF.

This clone has a single count. V gene TRBV2 combines with J gene TRBJ2-4, with TRBD1 as a possible D gene (6 bases). V was clipped by 6 bases and J by 7 bases, with 16 bases between them. The CDR3 contains 14 residues. CDR1 and CDR2 (germline): SNHLY, FYNNEI. The CDR3: CASRVFGQGNIQYF. For the CDR3, the DNA is TGTGCCAGCAGGGTCTTCGGGCAGGGGAACATTCAGTACTTC.

The V gene is TRBV9, the J gene TRBJ2-3; 12 bases are a match to TRBD2. Per germline, CDR1 SGDLS and CDR2 YYNGEE. The CDR3 runs 15 residues. Trimming took 2 bases from V and 5 from J; bases not matched to a gene: 3. In DNA form, the CDR3 reads TGTGCCAGCAGCGTCGGGGGACTAGCGGGAGATACGCAGTATTTT. This gives the protein CASSVGGLAGDTQYF.

The CDR3 reads CASKFGRMNTEAFF. CDR3 nucleotides: TGTGCCAGTAAATTCGGACGTATGAACACTGAAGCTTTCTTT. The V gene is TRBV19, the J gene TRBJ1-1; D ambiguous. V was shortened by 7 bases and J by 0 bases, with 12 bases between the two germline ends. The CDR3 consists of 14 residues. CDR1 and CDR2 (germline): LNHDA, SQIVND (reference sequence).

This chain joins TRBV9 and TRBJ1-1; unclear D gene. V was clipped by 0 bases and J by 6 bases, with 9 bases between them. CDR3 size: 13 residues. The germline V gene has CDR1 SGDLS and CDR2 YYNGEE. This CDR3 reads CASSVGPVSEAFF. The CDR3 bases are TGTGCCAGCAGCGTAGGACCCGTCTCTGAAGCTTTCTTT.